The 27 T cell receptor beta chains below all came from one sample that was sequenced in a study of early T cells in non-severe SARS-CoV-2 infection. TCRdb recomputed calls from the 5' RACE reads with MiXCR, one row per CDR3 protein. This sample has 75,000 to 100,000 distinct CDR3 sequences, with approximately 15% found just once. What was sequenced was whole blood. The receptors derive from an adult who was a healthcare worker with PCR-confirmed SARS-CoV-2 infection or an uninfected control (not recorded which).

This clonotype was seen a few times. J is TRBJ2-1 and V is TRBV3-1; 9 nucleotides match TRBD2. The length of the CDR3 is 12 residues. Germline CDR1 and CDR2: LGHDT and YNNKEL (reference sequence). Losses at the gene ends were 3 bases for V and 13 bases for J; bases not matched to a gene: 4. This CDR3 is CASSHGGGAQFF. CDR3 DNA: TGTGCCAGCAGCCACGGCGGGGGGGCACAGTTCTTC.

The V call is TRBV19, the J call TRBJ1-2, with 7 bases matching TRBD1. Germline V gene lookup returns CDR1 LNHDA and CDR2 SQIVND (reference sequence). The CDR3 sequence is 16 residues long. The V gene end was trimmed by 3 bases and the J gene end by 6 bases; junction bases not matched to a gene: 13. CDR3 in DNA: TGTGCCAGTAGTATCCAGAGGACAGGCTTGAGGGATGGCTACACCTTC. As protein: CASSIQRTGLRDGYTF. The full variable domain, with the rest looked up from reference TRBV19 and TRBJ1-2, is DGGITQSPKYLFRKEGQNVTLSCEQNLNHDAMYWYRQDPGQGLRLIYYSQIVNDFQKGDIAEGYSVSREKKESFPLTVTSAQKNPTAFYLCASSIQRTGLRDGYTFGSGTRLTVV.

This clonotype was counted ten times or more. The CDR3 here is CASRTEAIMNTEAFF. The DNA for the CDR3 is TGTGCCAGCAGGACCGAAGCGATCATGAACACTGAAGCTTTCTTT. This rearrangement joins TRBV7-9 to TRBJ1-1; no clear D gene. Germline loops: CDR1 SEHNR, CDR2 FQNEAQ (reference sequence). CDR3 length: 15 residues. Trimming left V 6 bases short and J 0 bases short, with 14 bases between.

The chain employs TRBV7-2 and TRBJ1-5; D is unresolved. The CDR3 is 12 amino acids. Deletions cut 2 bases from V and 6 bases from J, with 5 bases between. Germline loops: CDR1 SGHTA, CDR2 FQGNSA. Here the CDR3 DNA reads TGTGCCAGCAGCTTACCCAGTCAGCCCCAGCATTTT. It encodes CASSLPSQPQHF.

This clonotype has only a few counts. The chain is built from TRBV12-3 or TRBV12-4 and TRBJ2-5, with D uncertain. With 5 bases removed from V and 5 bases from J, the gap between germline ends came to 12 bases. The CDR3 has 13 amino acids. Here the CDR3 DNA reads TGTGCCAGCAGTAGCCCGGTTCGTGAGACCCAGTACTTC. Protein sequence: CASSSPVRETQYF.

This clonotype was counted only a few times. The chain employs TRBV11-1 and TRBJ2-1; TRBD1 matches 8 bases. The CDR3 contains 12 residues. The germline CDR1 and CDR2 sequences are SGHAT and FQDESV (reference sequence). V lost 6 bases and J lost 9; bases outside the gene matches: 4. The CDR3, as DNA: TGTGCCAGCAGGGACAGGGCCCCTGAGCAGTTCTTC. Translation gives CASRDRAPEQFF.

The rearrangement links TRBV9 to TRBJ2-3, with D possibly called TRBD1 or TRBD2 (5 bases each). The CDR3 loop spans 16 amino acids. Germline V gives CDR1 SGDLS, CDR2 YYNGEE. V lost 4 bases to trimming and J lost 6 bases, with 21 bases between them. The CDR3 loop reads CASSYSLGTGMDTQYF. The CDR3 coding sequence is TGTGCCAGCAGCTACTCCCTCGGGACGGGGATGGATACGCAGTATTTT.

This clonotype was counted many times. This rearrangement joins TRBV7-2 to TRBJ2-7, with D perhaps TRBD2 (6 bases). Germline CDR1 is SGHTA and CDR2 is FQGNSA. The CDR3 has 13 amino acids. With 3 bases removed from V and 6 bases from J, the gap between germline ends came to 12 bases. CDR3 loop: CASSLAGPSEQYV. The DNA for the CDR3 is TGTGCCAGCAGCTTGGCGGGGCCCTCCGAGCAGTACGTC.

This clonotype was seen a few times. The chain combines TRBV4-1 with TRBJ1-2, with D tentatively TRBD1 (6 bases). Trimming removed 3 bases at V and 7 bases at J, with 24 bases between. The CDR3 spans 17 residues. Per germline, CDR1 MGHRA and CDR2 YSYEKL. DNA of the CDR3: TGCGCCAGCAGCCATGAATCCGGGACATCGCGTATGAGTGGCTACACCTTC. Translated: CASSHESGTSRMSGYTF.

The rearrangement links TRBV20-1 to TRBJ1-1, with 8 bases aligning to TRBD1. The V and J ends lost 0 bases and 0 bases, in that order; junction bases with no gene match: 3. Germline-derived CDR1 and CDR2 are DFQATT and SNEGSKA (reference sequence). This CDR3 region has 15 residues. The DNA for the CDR3 is TGCAGTGCTAGAGACGCGGACAGGGTGAACACTGAAGCTTTCTTT. Encoded protein: CSARDADRVNTEAFF.

Of note for this clonotype: One end of the junction fails to match germline, which may point to a read error. The rearrangement links TRBV24-1 to TRBJ2-2; D may match TRBD1 or TRBD2 (6 bases each). Germline V gene data show CDR1 as KGHDR and CDR2 as SFDVKD. The CDR3 totals 13 residues. This chain's CDR3 is CATNTGFTGGLFF. CDR3 coding DNA: TGTGCCACCAATACAGGGTTCACCGGGGGGCTGTTTTTT.

The rearrangement uses TRBV5-1 and TRBJ2-2; D might be TRBD1 (6 bases). V was pared by 4 bases and J by 2 bases, with 15 bases between. The CDR3 contains 16 residues. Germline V gene data show CDR1 as SGHRS and CDR2 as YFSETQ. The CDR3 nucleotides are TGCGCCAGCAGCGGCCCCACAGGGAGAAACACCGGGGAGCTGTTTTTT. It specifies CASSGPTGRNTGELFF.

The rearrangement uses TRBV6-1 and TRBJ2-1; D gene ambiguous. The CDR3 totals 11 residues. The ends were cut back, 8 bases at V and 8 bases at J, with 10 bases in the middle. Germline values: CDR1 MNHNS, CDR2 SASEGT. The CDR3 reads CASRSRYEQFF. The CDR3 region has the DNA TGTGCCAGCCGCTCAAGGTATGAGCAGTTCTTC.

The V gene is TRBV29-1, the J gene TRBJ2-1, with 7 bases fitting TRBD2. CDR3 size: 12 residues. Germline-derived CDR1 and CDR2 are SQVTM and ANQGSEA. V dropped 4 bases and J dropped 10; count of bases not matched to a gene: 7. The DNA of the CDR3 is TGCAGCGTTGCCCTTGGGGGGGACGAGCAGTTCTTC. Its protein is CSVALGGDEQFF.

CDR3 DNA: TGCGCCAGCAGCTTGACGGACCCCAACACTGAAGCTTTCTTT. Amino acids: CASSLTDPNTEAFF. The chain has TRBV5-1 and TRBJ1-1; unclear D gene. V gave up 1 base and J gave up 2 bases, with 9 bases separating them. From germline, CDR1 is SGHRS and CDR2 YFSETQ. This CDR3 is built from 14 residues.

In this sample, this clonotype turned up a few times. The rearrangement uses TRBV18 and TRBJ2-1; TRBD1 agrees at 8 bases. Germline trimming cut 3 bases from V and 3 bases from J; bases unmatched to any gene: 4. Germline CDR1 is KGHSH and CDR2 is LQKENI. The length of the CDR3 is 15 residues. Here the CDR3 reads CASSPGQGNYNEQFF. The DNA of the CDR3 is TGTGCCAGCTCACCCGGACAGGGTAACTACAATGAGCAGTTCTTC.

This chain links TRBV5-1 with TRBJ1-1; TRBD1 matches at 8 bases. This CDR3 has 13 residues. Germline CDR1 SGHRS, CDR2 YFSETQ. With 0 bases clipped from V and 7 bases from J, the junction kept 2 bases outside the gene matches. CDR3 in DNA: TGCGCCAGCAGCTTGGCCGGACAGGGTGAAGCTTTCTTT. It codes for CASSLAGQGEAFF.

This chain links TRBV20-1 with TRBJ2-4; perhaps TRBD1 as D (6 bases). Trimming left V 2 bases short and J 8 bases short, with 19 bases between. Germline CDR1 DFQATT, CDR2 SNEGSKA (reference sequence). CDR3 length equals 15 residues. CDR3 DNA: TGCAGTGCTAGACTTTCAGACAGGACCGGAGACATTCAGTACTTC. Translated: CSARLSDRTGDIQYF.

The gene calls are TRBV12-3 or TRBV12-4 and TRBJ1-1; no definite D call. The CDR3 is made up of 13 amino acids. Trimming took 3 bases from V and 4 from J, leaving 9 bases between them. The CDR3 DNA is TGTGCCAGCAGTTTGGTGATAGGCACTGAAGCTTTCTTT. Protein: CASSLVIGTEAFF.

The genes are TRBV9 and TRBJ2-5, with no clear D. Per germline, CDR1 SGDLS and CDR2 YYNGEE. The CDR3 extends over 13 amino acids. V was clipped by 3 bases and J by 7 bases, with 13 bases between them. The CDR3 DNA reads TGTGCCAGCAGCGAGGTTTTATTTGGGACCCAGTACTTC. Translation gives CASSEVLFGTQYF.

The chain uses TRBV7-8 and TRBJ2-1, with TRBD2 matching 9 bases. This CDR3 has 16 residues. Germline V lookup: CDR1 SGHVS, CDR2 FQNEAQ. J was trimmed by 8 bases and V by 4 bases; bases with no gene match: 12. CDR3 region: CASSSTSGGKGDEQFF. CDR3 sequence (DNA): TGTGCCAGCAGCTCTACAAGCGGGGGGAAAGGGGATGAGCAGTTCTTC.

This clonotype has only a few counts. The V call is TRBV5-1, the J call TRBJ2-2; no reliable D call. CDR1 SGHRS and CDR2 YFSETQ come from the germline V gene. This CDR3 is 14 amino acids long. With 4 bases removed from V and 2 bases from J, the gap between germline ends came to 9 bases. CDR3 nucleotide sequence: TGCGCCAGCAGCCAAGGACGCAACACCGGGGAGCTGTTTTTT. This encodes CASSQGRNTGELFF.

The chain is built from TRBV4-1 and TRBJ2-4, with D possibly matching TRBD2 (6 bases). CDR3 length: 16 residues. V shed 0 bases and J shed 3 bases, with 12 bases lying between them. Germline V gene lookup returns CDR1 MGHRA and CDR2 YSYEKL. For the CDR3, the DNA is TGCGCCAGCAGCCAAGATTACAGGCGGGGCAAAAACATTCAGTACTTC. As protein: CASSQDYRRGKNIQYF.

This clonotype came up a few times. The V call is TRBV12-3 or TRBV12-4, the J call TRBJ1-2; D might be TRBD1 (5 bases). Trimming shortened V by 8 bases and J by 3 bases, and 19 bases separated the two germline ends. The CDR3 is 15 residues long. The DNA of the CDR3 is TGTGCCAGCTCCTCGCTCGGGGCGGGGCACTATGGCTACACCTTC. Protein sequence: CASSSLGAGHYGYTF.

The chain uses TRBV11-1 and TRBJ1-1; possibly TRBD1 for D (5 bases). Germline V gene sequence: CDR1 SGHAT, CDR2 FQDESV (reference sequence). V gave up 3 bases and J gave up 1 base, with 9 bases separating them. The CDR3 length is 14 residues. CDR3 coding DNA: TGTGCCAGCAGCTTGACAGATACGAACACTGAAGCTTTCTTT. This codes for CASSLTDTNTEAFF.

This clonotype appeared a few times. The chain recombines TRBV2 with TRBJ2-3, with D uncertain. Germline V gives CDR1 SNHLY, CDR2 FYNNEI. CDR3 length: 12 amino acids. The V and J ends lost 5 bases and 7 bases respectively, with 10 bases between them. The CDR3 loop reads CASSYTRNTQYF. Written as DNA, the CDR3 is TGTGCCAGCAGTTACACTCGAAATACGCAGTATTTT.

V and J are TRBV5-1 and TRBJ1-1; possible D gene TRBD1, 6 bases. Trimming took 4 bases from V and 4 from J, leaving 14 bases between them. Germline-derived CDR1 and CDR2 are SGHRS and YFSETQ. CDR3 size: 14 residues. CDR3 sequence reads: CASSSSGVGTEAFF. The CDR3 DNA follows: TGCGCCAGCAGCAGCTCAGGGGTTGGCACTGAAGCTTTCTTT.